This T cell receptor beta chain was sequenced during a study of OX40 agonist ivuxolimab in advanced cancers. Germline V gene data show CDR1 as MNHNS and CDR2 as SASEGT. CDR3 length equals 15 residues. Losses at the gene ends were 2 bases for V and 4 bases for J; bases not matched to a gene: 4. Measured with immunoSEQ multiplex PCR; TCRdb has only the in-frame clones, and not every one. The table lists approximately 73,000 clones, approximately 90% of them singletons. This chain joins TRBV6-1 and TRBJ2-5, with TRBD2 matching over 10 bases. The sequencing here drew on CD4+ or CD8+ T cells sorted from blood, taken in a trial of the OX40 agonist ivuxolimab. This TCR derives from an adult with an advanced solid tumor such as melanoma, head and neck, liver or kidney cancer. CDR3 residues: CASSEPSGGTETQYF. In DNA form, the CDR3 reads TGTGCCAGCAGTGAACCTAGCGGGGGTACAGAGACCCAGTACTTC.